Following are 27 T cell receptor beta chains from one sample sequenced in a study of T-cell memory formation after mild COVID-19. TCRdb fed the 5' RACE reads into MiXCR, producing one record per CDR3 protein. The sample carries around 130,000 distinct CDR3 sequences, 11% to 15% recorded once. The source material was PBMCs or a T cell subset sorted from them (not recorded which). These receptors were collected from an adult woman who had mild COVID-19 (a few samples of this study predate the infection). Cell type and time point are not known.

The rearrangement links TRBV24-1 to TRBJ2-2; D is ambiguous. Germline V gives CDR1 KGHDR, CDR2 SFDVKD. The V end was cut by 4 bases, the J end by 6 bases, with 8 bases between. The CDR3 has 13 amino acids. The CDR3 bases are TGTGCCACCAGTGAATTACGGTCCGGGGAGCTGTTTTTT. Its translation: CATSELRSGELFF.

This clonotype came up a few times. The chain links TRBV12-3 or TRBV12-4 to TRBJ2-7, with D perhaps matching TRBD2 (6 bases). This CDR3 contains 13 residues. Deletions cut 6 bases from V and 0 bases from J, with 9 bases between. The CDR3 nucleotides are TGTGCCAGCAGAGACGGGAGCTCCTACGAGCAGTACTTC. It codes for CASRDGSSYEQYF.

The table lists this clonotype with a few counts. This rearrangement joins TRBV12-2 to TRBJ2-5; TRBD1, as called in the table, went unchecked against the DNA. TRBV12-2 is a known pseudogene. The CDR3 is 18 amino acids. The CDR3 loop is CASRLIGGTGVSQETQYF. CDR3 nucleotide sequence: TGTGCAAGTCGCTTAATCGGGGGAACAGGCGTTTCACAAGAGACCCAGTACTTC.

V is TRBV20-1 and J is TRBJ2-2, with 7 bases matching TRBD1. CDR1 and CDR2 (germline): DFQATT, SNEGSKA (reference sequence). V dropped 5 bases and J dropped 6; count of bases not matched to a gene: 9. This CDR3 region has 14 residues. CDR3 DNA: TGCAGTGCTGTCACAGGGGACGGGGCCGGGGAGCTGTTTTTT. Its protein is CSAVTGDGAGELFF.

The chain has TRBV19 and TRBJ1-2; D is uncertain. V was pared by 4 bases and J by 3 bases, with 9 bases between. In germline, CDR1 is LNHDA, CDR2 SQIVND (reference sequence). The CDR3 is made up of 13 amino acids. Written as DNA, the CDR3 is TGTGCCAGTAGTACAGGAGGTGACTATGGCTACACCTTC. This gives the protein CASSTGGDYGYTF.

The CDR3: CASSSWDSSYEQYF. The DNA of the CDR3 is TGTGCCAGCAGCAGCTGGGACAGCTCCTACGAGCAGTACTTC. V and J are TRBV9 and TRBJ2-7; 7 nucleotides align to TRBD1. The V gene end was trimmed by 4 bases and the J gene end by 0 bases; junction bases not matched to a gene: 4. This CDR3 contains 14 residues. Germline V gene sequence: CDR1 SGDLS, CDR2 YYNGEE.

The genes are TRBV13 and TRBJ1-6, with D possibly being TRBD1 (5 bases). The CDR3 length is 16 residues. The V end lost 7 bases, the J end lost 0 bases, and 13 bases lay between the germline ends. Germline V gene lookup returns CDR1 PRHDT and CDR2 FYEKMQ (reference sequence). DNA for the CDR3: TGTGCCAGCACTCACGGGGGGAGCTCCTATAATTCACCCCTCCACTTT. Translated, it gives CASTHGGSSYNSPLHF. The full variable domain, with the rest looked up from reference TRBV13 and TRBJ1-6, is AAGVIQSPRHLIKEKRETATLKCYPIPRHDTVYWYQQGPGQDPQFLISFYEKMQSDKGSIPDRFSAQQFSDYHSELNMSSLELGDSALYFCASTHGGSSYNSPLHFGNGTRLTVT.

This clonotype was seen a handful of times. V gene TRBV21-1 combines with J gene TRBJ2-5; the table assigns TRBD2, which was not confirmed against the DNA. TRBV21-1 is noted as a pseudogene. This CDR3 comprises 17 residues. DNA of the CDR3: TGTGCCAGCAGCAACCCCGCTAGCCTCCCTTCTTCTGAGACCCAGTACTTC. Translation gives CASSNPASLPSSETQYF.

The chain carries TRBV12-2 and TRBJ2-7; TRBD1 is the table's D call, not checked against the DNA. TRBV12-2 has pseudogene status. The CDR3 totals 15 residues. This CDR3 is CASRWWDRGGYEQYF. The DNA for the CDR3 is TGTGCAAGTCGCTGGTGGGACAGGGGTGGCTACGAGCAGTACTTC.

This clonotype was recorded a few times. The rearrangement uses TRBV6-6 and TRBJ1-6, with D perhaps TRBD1 (6 bases). The V end lost 4 bases, the J end lost 10 bases, and 17 bases lay between the germline ends. CDR1 MNHNY and CDR2 SVGAGI come from the germline V gene (reference sequence). This CDR3 is built from 15 residues. The CDR3 nucleotides are TGTGCCAGCAGTTCGGGGGCCCCCGAGTACTCACCCCTCCACTTT. Translating it yields CASSSGAPEYSPLHF.

The rearrangement uses TRBV3-1 and TRBJ2-1; TRBD1 agrees at 11 bases. Germline V gene lookup returns CDR1 LGHDT and CDR2 YNNKEL (reference sequence). The V segment lost 4 bases and the J segment 5 bases; nucleotides outside the gene matches: 10. The CDR3 is 17 residues long. The CDR3 sequence: CASSLMLGTGGDNEQFF. CDR3 in DNA: TGTGCCAGCAGCCTAATGCTTGGGACAGGGGGTGACAATGAGCAGTTCTTC.

The chain links TRBV27 to TRBJ1-4; 9 bases are shared with TRBD1. Germline CDR1 is MNHEY and CDR2 is SMNVEV (reference sequence). There are 14 residues in the CDR3. The V segment lost 5 bases and the J segment 7 bases; nucleotides outside the gene matches: 5. The DNA of the CDR3 is TGTGCCAGCAGTATCACAGGGGGCGGTGAAAAACTGTTTTTT. Translated, it gives CASSITGGGEKLFF. The variable domain in full, with the rest retrieved from reference TRBV27 and TRBJ1-4, is EAQVTQNPRYLITVTGKKLTVTCSQNMNHEYMSWYRQDPGLGLRQIYYSMNVEVTDKGDVPEGYKVSRKEKRNFPLILESPSPNQTSLYFCASSITGGGEKLFFGSGTQLSVL.

The CDR3 DNA reads TGTGCCACCAGTGATTTCGGGGTCCAGCCCCAGCATTTT. Its protein is CATSDFGVQPQHF. The J gene is TRBJ1-5, the V gene TRBV24-1; D uncertain. The V and J ends lost 1 base and 7 bases respectively, with 7 bases between them. This CDR3 contains 13 residues. From germline, CDR1 is KGHDR and CDR2 SFDVKD.

The table lists this clonotype with a few counts. The genes are TRBV7-2 and TRBJ2-1; TRBD2 matches 12 bases. The V segment lost 5 bases and the J segment 3 bases; nucleotides outside the gene matches: 8. This CDR3 comprises 17 residues. CDR1 SGHTA and CDR2 FQGNSA come from the germline V gene. CDR3 sequence (DNA): TGTGCCAGCAGCGCGAGACTAGCGGGAGAGGGCTACAATGAGCAGTTCTTC. Protein product: CASSARLAGEGYNEQFF.

This chain links TRBV15 with TRBJ2-7; 10 positions match TRBD1. J was trimmed by 5 bases and V by 8 bases; bases with no gene match: 12. Germline CDR1 reads LNHNV; CDR2 reads YYDKDF (reference sequence). The CDR3 length is 15 residues. The CDR3 reads CATSDRRDRGHEQYF. The DNA for the CDR3 is TGTGCCACCTCGGACCGCCGGGACAGGGGCCACGAGCAGTACTTC.

This clonotype was recorded a few times. The chain uses TRBV19 and TRBJ2-7, with D unresolved. V lost 3 bases and J 0 bases, leaving 12 bases between the germline ends. The CDR3 spans 15 residues. The V gene's germline CDR1 is LNHDA and CDR2 SQIVND (reference sequence). The CDR3 region is CASSIQVGDSYEQYF. DNA for the CDR3: TGTGCCAGTAGTATTCAAGTTGGGGACTCCTACGAGCAGTACTTC.

V and J are TRBV7-8 and TRBJ2-7, with a tentative D call TRBD1 (6 bases). Trimming stripped 2 bases from V and 2 bases from J, with 16 bases between. In germline, CDR1 is SGHVS, CDR2 FQNEAQ. The CDR3 has 16 residues. CDR3 protein: CASSLRTDRPAYEQYF. Written as DNA, the CDR3 is TGTGCCAGCAGCTTAAGGACTGACAGGCCGGCCTACGAGCAGTACTTC.

V usage is TRBV7-9 and J usage is TRBJ1-1; D call uncertain. Trimming took 0 bases from V and 5 from J, leaving 7 bases between them. Germline V CDR1 and CDR2: SEHNR, FQNEAQ (reference sequence). The CDR3 is made up of 13 amino acids. In DNA, the CDR3 is TGTGCCAGCAGCTTAGCGAACAGAACTGAAGCTTTCTTT. Protein product: CASSLANRTEAFF.

This clonotype was detected a few times. Here the CDR3 DNA reads TGTGCCACCAGCAGAGATAGCTTAGAAGCTTTCTTT. It codes for CATSRDSLEAFF. The chain links TRBV15 to TRBJ1-1; no clear D. The CDR3 is 12 residues long. Germline CDR1 reads LNHNV; CDR2 reads YYDKDF (reference sequence). Trimming left V 0 bases short and J 8 bases short, with 7 bases between.

The rearrangement joins TRBV4-1 to TRBJ1-1, with 8 nucleotides matching TRBD1. This CDR3 region has 15 residues. CDR1 MGHRA and CDR2 YSYEKL come from the germline V gene. Trimming removed 0 bases from V and 5 bases from J; junction bases left unmatched: 5. Here the CDR3 DNA reads TGCGCCAGCAGCCAAGAGCAGGGGGCGTTTACTGAAGCTTTCTTT. Its protein product is CASSQEQGAFTEAFF.

This CDR3 is CASSLFEGDYEQYF. DNA for the CDR3: TGTGCCAGCAGCTTGTTCGAAGGGGACTACGAGCAGTACTTC. The chain joins TRBV5-5 to TRBJ2-7; D is perhaps TRBD1 (5 bases). CDR1 and CDR2 (germline): SGHKS, YYEKEE (reference sequence). V was clipped by 1 base and J by 3 bases, with 11 bases between them. The CDR3 totals 14 residues.

The rearrangement links TRBV29-1 to TRBJ2-3, with D perhaps TRBD1 (6 bases). Trimming removed 0 bases from V and 5 bases from J, with 18 bases in between. The CDR3 totals 16 residues. Germline CDR1 SQVTM, CDR2 ANQGSEA. This CDR3 is CSVEDLGQTVLDTQYF. DNA of the CDR3: TGCAGCGTTGAAGATCTCGGACAGACCGTGTTAGATACGCAGTATTTT.

The CDR3 nucleotides read TGTGCCAGCAGTGGGCGACGGGCCACGAACACTGAAGCTTTCTTT. It is translated as CASSGRRATNTEAFF. The chain recombines TRBV6-1 with TRBJ1-1; D is unresolved. V lost 4 bases and J lost 1, with 13 bases in between. Looked up from germline, CDR1 is MNHNS and CDR2 is SASEGT. There are 15 residues in the CDR3.

J is TRBJ2-7 and V is TRBV30; D gene unclear. Per germline, CDR1 GTSNPN and CDR2 SVGIG (reference sequence). The V end lost 5 bases, the J end lost 4 bases, and 15 bases lay between the germline ends. CDR3 length equals 13 residues. The CDR3 nucleotides read TGTGCCTGGGGAGAGGACGGAAGATACGAGCAGTACTTC. Protein product: CAWGEDGRYEQYF.

The V call is TRBV28, the J call TRBJ2-1; perhaps D is TRBD1 or TRBD2 (6 bases each). Trimming pared 6 bases from V and 11 bases from J, leaving 23 bases between. The CDR3 has 15 amino acids. CDR1 MDHEN and CDR2 SYDVKM come from the germline V gene. CDR3 amino acids: CASSALVGQRGKQFF. As DNA, the CDR3 is TGTGCCAGCAGCGCCCTTGTCGGACAGCGCGGGAAGCAGTTCTTC.

This clonotype came up a few times. The chain has TRBV27 and TRBJ1-2, with D perhaps matching TRBD1 (5 bases). This CDR3 region has 16 residues. Germline CDR1 MNHEY, CDR2 SMNVEV (reference sequence). V lost 2 bases to trimming and J lost 4 bases, with 17 bases between them. DNA for the CDR3: TGTGCCAGCAGTTTAGCCGCGGGGGTCCCGTTCTATGGCTACACCTTC. It codes for CASSLAAGVPFYGYTF.

This chain connects TRBV27 to TRBJ2-7; D remains unclear. The V end was cut by 5 bases, the J end by 2 bases, with 16 bases between. CDR3 length: 15 amino acids. Germline assignment: CDR1 MNHEY and CDR2 SMNVEV (reference sequence). The CDR3 coding sequence is TGTGCCAGCAGTCCTTGGCCTATCACAGCCTACGAGCAGTACTTC. Translation gives CASSPWPITAYEQYF.